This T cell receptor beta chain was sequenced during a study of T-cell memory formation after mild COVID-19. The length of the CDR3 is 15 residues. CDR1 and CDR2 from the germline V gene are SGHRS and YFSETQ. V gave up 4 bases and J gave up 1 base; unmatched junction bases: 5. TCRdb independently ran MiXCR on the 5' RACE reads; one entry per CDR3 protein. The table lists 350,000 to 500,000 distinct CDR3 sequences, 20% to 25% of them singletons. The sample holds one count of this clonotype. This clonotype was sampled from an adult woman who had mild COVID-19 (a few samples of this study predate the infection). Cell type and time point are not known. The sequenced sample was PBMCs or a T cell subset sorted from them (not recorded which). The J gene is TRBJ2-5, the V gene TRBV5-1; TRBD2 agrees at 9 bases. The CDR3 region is CASSTAGGPQETQYF. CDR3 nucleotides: TGCGCCAGCAGCACAGCGGGGGGCCCCCAAGAGACCCAGTACTTC.